The 14 T cell receptor beta chains reported below all come from one sample, sequenced in a study of cytomegalovirus exposure and HLA in healthy donors. This PCR relied on a set of 60 Vbeta primers and 13 Jbeta primers. The table came from immunoSEQ multiplex PCR; TCRdb's copy has only in-frame clones and leaves some out. The table lists 160,000 or so clones, about 65% of them singletons. Sample: PBMCs. The source of these receptors is a woman in her twenties or thirties in good health and CMV-seronegative.

V gene TRBV27 combines with J gene TRBJ2-1, with TRBD2 identical over 15 bases. The CDR3 loop spans 15 amino acids. The germline V gene has CDR1 MNHEY and CDR2 SMNVEV (reference sequence). Germline trimming cut 1 base from V and 9 bases from J; bases unmatched to any gene: 1. The CDR3 DNA sequence: TGTGCCAGCAGTTTATTGGGACTAGCGGGAGGTGAGCAGTTCTTC. Protein: CASSLLGLAGGEQFF.

The chain couples TRBV2 to TRBJ1-1; D is perhaps TRBD1 (6 bases). The CDR3 has 14 residues. V lost 7 bases and J 2 bases, leaving 14 bases between the germline ends. Germline CDR1 and CDR2: SNHLY and FYNNEI. The CDR3 DNA sequence: TGTGCCAGCACCGTCCTGGACAGAAACACTGAAGCTTTCTTT. Translated: CASTVLDRNTEAFF.

The J gene is TRBJ2-5, the V gene TRBV5-4; 13 bases are a match to TRBD2. Germline V gene data show CDR1 as SGHNT and CDR2 as YYREEE (reference sequence). The CDR3 covers 15 residues. V lost 5 bases to trimming and J lost 4 bases; unmatched junction nucleotides: 5. For the CDR3, the DNA is TGTGCCAGCAGACTTAGACTAGCGGGAGGAGAGACCCAGTACTTC. Translated, it gives CASRLRLAGGETQYF.

The chain uses TRBV27 and TRBJ2-1; TRBD2 aligns across 7 bases. Looked up from germline, CDR1 is MNHEY and CDR2 is SMNVEV (reference sequence). V lost 2 bases, J lost 3 bases, and 1 base stayed unmatched. There are 14 residues in the CDR3. The CDR3 DNA reads as TGTGCCAGCAGTTTAACGGGAGGCTACAATGAGCAGTTCTTC. Amino acid sequence: CASSLTGGYNEQFF.

The chain couples TRBV5-6 to TRBJ2-1; D unclear. The CDR3 length is 13 residues. Trimming took 6 bases from V and 15 from J, leaving 22 bases between them. Germline V gene data show CDR1 as SGHDT and CDR2 as YYEEEE. CDR3 nucleotides: TGTGCCAGCAATCATTGGCCCTTGGGTTCGGGGTTCTTC. Translating it yields CASNHWPLGSGFF.

The chain joins TRBV7-9 to TRBJ2-7, with TRBD2 identical over 14 bases. The trim removed 3 bases at V and 5 bases at J, leaving 12 bases unmatched. CDR3 length: 18 amino acids. Looked up from germline, CDR1 is SEHNR and CDR2 is FQNEAQ (reference sequence). CDR3 nucleotides: TGTGCCAGCAGCTTGGGACTAGCGGGAGCAGATCGGGAGAACGAGCAGTACTTC. This gives the protein CASSLGLAGADRENEQYF.

The count of this clone is one. The rearrangement links TRBV7-6 to TRBJ2-1; TRBD2 matches at 7 bases. The ends lost 7 bases at V and 9 bases at J; junction bases unmatched: 15. CDR1 and CDR2 (germline): SGHVS, FNYEAQ. CDR3 length equals 15 residues. The CDR3 loop is CASIDGGGPSGEQFF. The CDR3, as DNA: TGTGCCAGCATTGATGGGGGAGGGCCCTCGGGTGAGCAGTTCTTC.

The chain employs TRBV7-2 and TRBJ1-1; 10 nucleotides match TRBD1. J lost 2 bases, V lost 4 bases, and 13 bases had no gene match. CDR3 length equals 18 residues. Germline CDR1 SGHTA, CDR2 FQGNSA. The CDR3 is CASSWYGTGVMGNTEAFF. The CDR3 DNA sequence: TGTGCCAGCAGCTGGTATGGGACAGGGGTAATGGGTAACACTGAAGCTTTCTTT.

This clone was observed once. J is TRBJ2-1 and V is TRBV28; D may be TRBD1 (5 bases). The germline gives CDR1 MDHEN, CDR2 SYDVKM. The germline V and J ends were trimmed by 4 bases and 6 bases, with 13 bases remaining between them. The CDR3 runs 14 residues. CDR3 loop: CASSSHDRPNEQFF. The DNA of the CDR3 is TGTGCCAGCAGTTCCCACGACAGACCCAATGAGCAGTTCTTC. The whole variable domain, filled in from reference TRBV28 and TRBJ2-1, reads DVKVTQSSRYLVKRTGEKVFLECVQDMDHENMFWYRQDPGLGLRLIYFSYDVKMKEKGDIPEGYSVSREKKERFSLILESASTNQTSMYLCASSSHDRPNEQFFGPGTRLTVL.

The chain links TRBV9 to TRBJ2-2; 7 nucleotides match TRBD1. The V gene's germline CDR1 is SGDLS and CDR2 YYNGEE. V dropped 4 bases and J dropped 0; count of bases not matched to a gene: 3. This CDR3 contains 15 residues. Here the CDR3 DNA reads TGTGCCAGCAGCATAGGGACAGCGAACACCGGGGAGCTGTTTTTT. It specifies CASSIGTANTGELFF.

The chain carries TRBV4-3 and TRBJ2-7; tentatively, D is TRBD2 (5 bases). CDR1 LGHNA and CDR2 YSLEER come from the germline V gene. Trimming shortened V by 3 bases and J by 1 base, and 13 bases separated the two germline ends. The CDR3 extends over 15 amino acids. CDR3 in amino acids: CASSHQLVGSYEQYF. The CDR3 DNA reads as TGCGCCAGCAGCCATCAACTAGTCGGTTCCTACGAGCAGTACTTC.

Written as DNA, the CDR3 is TGCGCCAGCAGCCAAGATCTCGGGAGGGCTGGGGAGCTGTTTTTT. This sequence encodes CASSQDLGRAGELFF. The chain combines TRBV4-3 with TRBJ2-2; 8 bases agree with TRBD2. The germline gives CDR1 LGHNA, CDR2 YSLEER. The V segment lost 0 bases and the J segment 8 bases; nucleotides outside the gene matches: 5. The CDR3 runs to 15 residues.

This clone was picked up one time. As DNA, the CDR3 is TGTGCCAGCAGTGAAGGAAGAGTCAGCACAGATACGCAGTATTTT. Amino acid sequence: CASSEGRVSTDTQYF. V and J are TRBV6-1 and TRBJ2-3; unclear D gene. Germline V gene lookup returns CDR1 MNHNS and CDR2 SASEGT. V gave up 1 base and J gave up 0 bases, with 8 bases separating them. This CDR3 is 15 amino acids long.

The chain recombines TRBV28 with TRBJ2-5; tentatively, D is TRBD2 (7 bases). The V gene's germline CDR1 is MDHEN and CDR2 SYDVKM. The CDR3 sequence is 15 residues long. Between the trimmed V and J ends, which lost 4 bases and 5 bases, there was a span of 17 bases. The CDR3 DNA is TGTGCCAGCAGTTCCACCGCGGGGGCGGGGGAGACCCAGTACTTC. This encodes CASSSTAGAGETQYF.